The 20 T cell receptor beta chains reported below all come from one sample, sequenced in a study of blood T cell repertoires in COVID-19. Method: immunoSEQ multiplex PCR; TCRdb's copy keeps in-frame clones and lacks some. The data hold 280,000 or so clones, with approximately 83% observed a single time. Input material: PBMCs or T cells enriched from blood (not recorded which). These receptors were taken from a man aged 25 to 40 who had recovered from COVID-19.

This chain uses TRBV11-2 with TRBJ2-3; 11 bases line up with TRBD2. Germline V lookup: CDR1 SGHAT, CDR2 FQNNGV. After removal of 5 bases from V and 4 bases from J, the junction contained 5 bases not matched to a gene. CDR3 length: 15 residues. CDR3 amino acids: CASSSTSGGPDTQYF. The DNA of the CDR3 is TGTGCCAGCAGCAGCACTAGCGGGGGTCCAGATACGCAGTATTTT.

The chain joins TRBV27 to TRBJ1-2; 12 bases are shared with TRBD1. The V gene's germline CDR1 is MNHEY and CDR2 SMNVEV (reference sequence). V lost 3 bases to trimming and J lost 8 bases; unmatched junction nucleotides: 13. This CDR3 region has 17 residues. The CDR3 region is CASSFLLHWDRGRGYTF. In DNA form, the CDR3 reads TGTGCCAGCAGTTTTCTTCTCCATTGGGACAGGGGGCGAGGCTACACCTTC.

The J gene is TRBJ1-5, the V gene TRBV18; D call uncertain. Germline lookup yields CDR1 KGHSH and CDR2 LQKENI. The CDR3 has 14 residues. The V and J ends lost 2 bases and 5 bases respectively, with 10 bases between them. The DNA of the CDR3 is TGTGCCAGCTCACCAGTGGCCGGGGATCAGCCCCAGCATTTT. Translated: CASSPVAGDQPQHF.

The rearrangement links TRBV7-9 to TRBJ1-1, with D possibly being TRBD1 (5 bases). This CDR3 is built from 16 residues. V lost 5 bases and J lost 3, with 19 bases in between. Germline V lookup: CDR1 SEHNR, CDR2 FQNEAQ (reference sequence). The CDR3 here is CASSRDRLRGDTEAFF. CDR3 nucleotide sequence: TGTGCCAGCAGCCGAGACCGTTTGCGGGGGGACACTGAAGCTTTCTTT.

This sequence joins TRBV10-3 and TRBJ1-2; 10 positions match TRBD1. J was trimmed by 8 bases and V by 10 bases; bases with no gene match: 22. The CDR3 spans 17 residues. The germline V gene encodes CDR1 ENHRY and CDR2 SYGVKD. In nucleotides, the CDR3 is TGTGCCACCGCGGGCCGGGACAGGGGCCCCTCCGGGGGCGGCTACACCTTC. This translates into CATAGRDRGPSGGGYTF.

The rearrangement joins TRBV11-2 to TRBJ1-5; TRBD1 is a possible D gene (6 bases). The CDR3 is 16 amino acids. Trimming removed 1 base from V and 6 bases from J, with 16 bases in between. Per germline, CDR1 SGHAT and CDR2 FQNNGV. This CDR3 reads CASSLGGGGFGQPQHF. In DNA, the CDR3 is TGTGCCAGCAGCTTAGGGGGGGGCGGCTTCGGTCAGCCCCAGCATTTT. The entire variable domain, with the rest obtained from reference TRBV11-2 and TRBJ1-5, is as follows: EAGVAQSPRYKIIEKRQSVAFWCNPISGHATLYWYQQILGQGPKLLIQFQNNGVVDDSQLPKDRFSAERLKGVDSTLKIQPAKLEDSAVYLCASSLGGGGFGQPQHFGDGTRLSIL.

This rearrangement joins TRBV3-1 (or the pseudogene TRBV3-2) to TRBJ1-4, with 7 positions matching TRBD1. This CDR3 comprises 15 residues. V lost 4 bases to trimming and J lost 5 bases; unmatched junction nucleotides: 7. Germline loops: CDR1 LGHDT, CDR2 YNNKEL (reference sequence). CDR3 residues: CASSPAGTVNEKLFF. The CDR3 DNA follows: TGTGCCAGCAGCCCCGCCGGGACAGTGAATGAAAAACTGTTTTTT.

There are a few counts of this clone. This sequence joins TRBV19 and TRBJ2-7; no definite D call. CDR3 length: 15 amino acids. Germline V gene data show CDR1 as LNHDA and CDR2 as SQIVND (reference sequence). V lost 0 bases and J 0 bases, leaving 9 bases between the germline ends. DNA for the CDR3: TGTGCCAGTAGTATAGAGATGCAGGACTCCTACGAGCAGTACTTC. Protein product: CASSIEMQDSYEQYF. Full variable domain (rest looked up from reference TRBV19 and TRBJ2-7): DGGITQSPKYLFRKEGQNVTLSCEQNLNHDAMYWYRQDPGQGLRLIYYSQIVNDFQKGDIAEGYSVSREKKESFPLTVTSAQKNPTAFYLCASSIEMQDSYEQYFGPGTRLTVT.

This sequence joins TRBV5-1 and TRBJ1-6; no clear D. Trimming took off 9 bases at V and 10 bases at J, with 11 bases between the two ends. This CDR3 is built from 11 residues. Germline V gene lookup returns CDR1 SGHRS and CDR2 YFSETQ. CDR3 amino acids: CATYEASPLHF. The CDR3 DNA sequence: TGCGCCACCTACGAAGCCTCACCCCTCCACTTT.

The J gene is TRBJ2-7, the V gene TRBV18; D gene unclear. Trimming took 1 base from V and 2 from J, leaving 6 bases between them. Germline CDR1 is KGHSH and CDR2 is LQKENI. The length of the CDR3 is 13 residues. The CDR3 region has the DNA TGTGCCAGCTCACCACTTTCCACCTACGAGCAGTACTTC. Amino acid sequence: CASSPLSTYEQYF. The complete variable domain, with remaining parts taken from reference TRBV18 and TRBJ2-7, reads NAGVMQNPRHLVRRRGQEARLRCSPMKGHSHVYWYRQLPEEGLKFMVYLQKENIIDESGMPKERFSAEFPKEGPSILRIQQVVRGDSAAYFCASSPLSTYEQYFGPGTRLTVT.

The chain has TRBV5-1 and TRBJ1-1; D may be TRBD1 (5 bases). The CDR3 covers 15 residues. Per the germline V gene, CDR1 is SGHRS and CDR2 is YFSETQ. V was cut by 5 bases and J by 2 bases, with 16 bases left in between. In nucleotides, the CDR3 is TGCGCCAGCAGTGTGGAAGGGGCGGGAAACACTGAAGCTTTCTTT. It is translated as CASSVEGAGNTEAFF.

The table lists this clone with a count of one. The rearrangement links TRBV5-6 to TRBJ2-2; no clear D. This CDR3 spans 16 amino acids. The V and J ends lost 0 bases and 4 bases respectively, with 13 bases between them. Germline V gene data show CDR1 as SGHDT and CDR2 as YYEEEE. The CDR3 loop reads CASSLDGLSGTGELFF. CDR3 nucleotide sequence: TGTGCCAGCAGCTTGGACGGTTTATCGGGCACCGGGGAGCTGTTTTTT.

This CDR3 is CATRLRLAEKETQYF. The CDR3 region has the DNA TGTGCCACCAGGCTTCGACTAGCGGAAAAAGAGACCCAGTACTTC. The V gene is TRBV15, the J gene TRBJ2-5, with 9 bases lining up with TRBD2. Per the germline V gene, CDR1 is LNHNV and CDR2 is YYDKDF (reference sequence). V trimming: 6 bases; J trimming: 3 bases; junction bases outside the gene matches: 8. The CDR3 length is 15 residues.

This clone has at least ten counts. The chain recombines TRBV19 with TRBJ2-2; TRBD2 is a possible D gene (6 bases). The CDR3 spans 13 residues. CDR1 LNHDA and CDR2 SQIVND come from the germline V gene (reference sequence). Trimming stripped 5 bases from V and 4 bases from J, with 8 bases between. CDR3 region: CASSRGVTGELFF. The CDR3 bases are TGTGCCAGTAGTCGCGGGGTCACCGGGGAGCTGTTTTTT.

The chain joins TRBV11-2 to TRBJ1-3; a weak D match, TRBD1 (5 bases). The CDR3 spans 15 residues. The germline CDR1 and CDR2 sequences are SGHAT and FQNNGV. Trimming stripped 5 bases from V and 0 bases from J, with 11 bases between. The chain's CDR3 is CASSTRQSSGNTIYF. CDR3 bases: TGTGCCAGCAGCACACGACAGAGCTCTGGAAACACCATATATTTT. Drawing the rest from reference TRBV11-2 and TRBJ1-3, the complete variable domain is EAGVAQSPRYKIIEKRQSVAFWCNPISGHATLYWYQQILGQGPKLLIQFQNNGVVDDSQLPKDRFSAERLKGVDSTLKIQPAKLEDSAVYLCASSTRQSSGNTIYFGEGSWLTVV.

This clone has just one count. This sequence joins TRBV5-1 and TRBJ2-7, with 10 bases that match TRBD2. CDR1 and CDR2 from the germline V gene are SGHRS and YFSETQ. V trimming: 4 bases; J trimming: 3 bases; junction bases outside the gene matches: 4. The CDR3 has 14 amino acids. CDR3 sequence reads: CASSDPSGSYEQYF. For the CDR3, the DNA is TGCGCCAGCAGCGATCCTAGCGGGAGCTACGAGCAGTACTTC.

This clone is a singleton in its sample. The chain carries TRBV2 and TRBJ1-4, with TRBD1 matching over 7 bases. J was trimmed by 6 bases and V by 10 bases; bases with no gene match: 17. The CDR3 runs to 16 residues. CDR1 and CDR2 from the germline V gene are SNHLY and FYNNEI. The CDR3 bases are TGTGCCACCTCCCTCCCTAGGGGGCTATCGGATGAAAAACTGTTTTTT. Protein: CATSLPRGLSDEKLFF. The variable domain in full, completed from reference TRBV2 and TRBJ1-4, reads EPEVTQTPSHQVTQMGQEVILRCVPISNHLYFYWYRQILGQKVEFLVSFYNNEISEKSEIFDDQFSVERPDGSNFTLKIRSTKLEDSAMYFCATSLPRGLSDEKLFFGSGTQLSVL.

The V gene is TRBV7-9, the J gene TRBJ2-5, with D perhaps matching TRBD1 (5 bases). The CDR3 loop spans 13 amino acids. Between the trimmed V and J ends, which lost 11 bases and 5 bases, there was a span of 18 bases. The germline gives CDR1 SEHNR, CDR2 FQNEAQ (reference sequence). The CDR3 bases are TGTGCCGGCCGAGGAAGGGGAATGGAGACCCAGTACTTC. Its protein product is CAGRGRGMETQYF. Supplemented by reference TRBV7-9 and TRBJ2-5, the full variable domain reads DTGVSQNPRHKITKRGQNVTFRCDPISEHNRLYWYRQTLGQGPEFLTYFQNEAQLEKSRLLSDRFSAERPKGSFSTLEIQRTEQGDSAMYLCAGRGRGMETQYFGPGTRLLVL.

The chain carries TRBV6-5 and TRBJ1-6; the match to TRBD1 covers 8 bases. The CDR3 contains 15 residues. Germline CDR1 MNHEY, CDR2 SVGAGI. Trimming took 0 bases from V and 7 from J; bases not matched to a gene: 2. CDR3 protein: CASSYSWTGNSPLHF. The CDR3 DNA follows: TGTGCCAGCAGTTACTCCTGGACAGGGAATTCACCCCTCCACTTT.

The chain joins TRBV4-2 to TRBJ2-7, with 7 bases lining up with TRBD2. V lost 0 bases, J lost 3 bases, and 5 bases stayed unmatched. The CDR3 spans 15 residues. Germline V gives CDR1 LGHNA, CDR2 YNFKEQ. In nucleotides, the CDR3 is TGTGCCAGCAGCCAAGATGGAGCGGGGATCTACGAGCAGTACTTC. This gives the protein CASSQDGAGIYEQYF.